A single sample is the source of the 30 T cell receptor beta chains below, sequenced in a study of blood T cells in healthy people across ages. Then a second PCR, running roughly 7 to 11 cycles, was carried out with a sample-barcoded 5' primer and a J-beta primer mix. TCRdb re-called the 5' RACE reads through MiXCR, storing one row per CDR3 protein. The sample includes under 800,000 distinct CDR3 sequences, around 20% of them seen just once. Sequencing was carried out using blood. The receptors come from a man in his 70s in good health.

In its sample, this clonotype was seen a few times. This may be a read error, as it is one base from a much larger clone. The chain employs TRBV10-2 and TRBJ2-1; D tentatively reads TRBD1 or TRBD2 (5 bases each). The last part of the DNA fits TRBJ2-7 better; the J call may be wrong. This CDR3 is built from 14 residues. Germline loops: CDR1 WSHSY, CDR2 SAAADI. CDR3 DNA: TGCGCCAGCAGTGATGGGGACCCCTACAATGAGCAGTACTTC. It codes for CASSDGDPYNEQYF.

The chain is built from TRBV4-2 and TRBJ2-3, with no clear D. The CDR3 runs 14 residues. V was trimmed by 0 bases and J by 4 bases, leaving 8 bases between them. CDR1 LGHNA and CDR2 YNFKEQ come from the germline V gene. The CDR3 nucleotides are TGTGCCAGCAGCCAAGATACGACGCCAGATACGCAGTATTTT. It yields the protein CASSQDTTPDTQYF.

This clonotype was found a few times. This chain uses TRBV9 with TRBJ2-1; 8 nucleotides agree with TRBD1. The germline V gene encodes CDR1 SGDLS and CDR2 YYNGEE. The CDR3 covers 15 residues. J was trimmed by 4 bases and V by 0 bases; bases with no gene match: 3. The DNA for the CDR3 is TGTGCCAGCAGCGTAGCGGGACAGGAATACAATGAGCAGTTCTTC. Its protein product is CASSVAGQEYNEQFF.

The chain combines TRBV6-6 with TRBJ2-5; TRBD2 matches at 11 bases. The CDR3 runs to 15 residues. Trimming took 4 bases from V and 5 from J; bases not matched to a gene: 6. CDR1 MNHNY and CDR2 SVGAGI come from the germline V gene (reference sequence). This chain's CDR3 is CASSFSGRADETQYF. CDR3 nucleotides: TGTGCCAGCAGTTTTAGCGGGAGGGCCGACGAGACCCAGTACTTC.

This chain connects TRBV10-3 to TRBJ2-3, with D possibly TRBD1 on 5 matching bases. Trimming removed 10 bases at V and 4 bases at J, with 21 bases between. The CDR3 contains 15 residues. The germline V gene encodes CDR1 ENHRY and CDR2 SYGVKD. The DNA of the CDR3 is TGTGCCACCGCAGGACAAAGAGGAGAGGCAGATACGCAGTATTTT. The encoded protein is CATAGQRGEADTQYF.

This clonotype was seen more than once but under ten times. The chain is built from TRBV9 and TRBJ2-5; no firm D call. Trimming stripped 0 bases from V and 5 bases from J, with 14 bases between. The germline CDR1 and CDR2 sequences are SGDLS and YYNGEE. This CDR3 contains 15 residues. The CDR3 protein is CASSVGTNPWETQYF. CDR3 sequence (DNA): TGTGCCAGCAGCGTAGGGACCAACCCTTGGGAGACCCAGTACTTC.

This clonotype came up a few times. This chain links TRBV4-3 with TRBJ2-1, with D tentatively TRBD2 (5 bases). The CDR3 sequence is 14 residues long. Germline assignment: CDR1 LGHNA and CDR2 YSLEER. V was shortened by 7 bases and J by 7 bases, with 17 bases between the two germline ends. The CDR3 DNA is TGCGCCAGCAAAGCCAACGGGATGGTTAATGAGCAGTTCTTC. Amino acids: CASKANGMVNEQFF.

The table lists this clonotype with a few counts. V usage is TRBV28 and J usage is TRBJ2-1; TRBD2 matches at 10 bases. The end of the DNA aligns better with TRBJ2-7, so the J call may be wrong. There are 15 residues in the CDR3. Germline CDR1 MDHEN, CDR2 SYDVKM. This CDR3 is CASSSSGSSTYEQYF. The CDR3 nucleotides are TGTGCCAGCAGTTCTAGCGGGAGTTCGACCTACGAGCAGTACTTC.

The chain carries TRBV15 and TRBJ2-6; D not certain. CDR3 size: 15 residues. Germline CDR1 is LNHNV and CDR2 is YYDKDF (reference sequence). V dropped 0 bases and J dropped 0 bases, with 3 bases sitting between them. CDR3 region: CATSRDRSGANVLTF. The CDR3 DNA sequence: TGTGCCACCAGCAGAGATCGCTCTGGGGCCAACGTCCTGACTTTC.

The genes are TRBV7-9 and TRBJ2-2, with D possibly matching TRBD2 (5 bases). Trimming took off 4 bases at V and 5 bases at J, with 8 bases between the two ends. CDR1 is SEHNR, CDR2 FQNEAQ, per germline (reference sequence). This CDR3 region has 13 residues. CDR3: CASSYRGTGELFF. CDR3 bases: TGTGCCAGCAGCTACCGGGGTACCGGGGAGCTGTTTTTT.

This clonotype was picked up a small number of times. The chain has TRBV4-1 and TRBJ2-4; D perhaps matches TRBD1 (5 bases). V lost 1 base and J lost 6, with 7 bases in between. Germline loops: CDR1 MGHRA, CDR2 YSYEKL. The CDR3 loop spans 13 amino acids. CDR3 nucleotides: TGCGCCAGCAGCCAAGTCCAGGGAAACATTCAGTACTTC. Translating gives CASSQVQGNIQYF.

V and J are TRBV20-1 and TRBJ2-7; TRBD1 aligns across 8 bases. With 3 bases clipped from V and 5 bases from J, the junction kept 3 bases outside the gene matches. Germline values: CDR1 DFQATT, CDR2 SNEGSKA (reference sequence). This CDR3 has 12 residues. The CDR3 DNA reads TGCAGTGCTAGTTGGACAGGGAACGAGCAGTACTTC. This sequence encodes CSASWTGNEQYF.

The chain carries TRBV5-5 and TRBJ2-1, with D perhaps matching TRBD2 (5 bases). With the DNA end fitting TRBJ2-5 better, the J assignment may be wrong. The CDR3 runs 14 residues. Germline V gene data show CDR1 as SGHKS and CDR2 as YYEKEE (reference sequence). The CDR3 protein is CASSQGLSAGTQYF. Written as DNA, the CDR3 is TGTGCCAGCAGCCAAGGACTTTCCGCGGGGACCCAGTACTTC.

This clonotype was found a few times. The chain uses TRBV28 and TRBJ2-7; TRBD2 is a possible D gene (8 bases). This CDR3 is built from 16 residues. V dropped 4 bases and J dropped 0 bases, with 16 bases sitting between them. Germline CDR1 and CDR2: MDHEN and SYDVKM. The CDR3 coding sequence is TGTGCCAGCAGTTCGGGAGGGGGCCGGAGCTCCTACGAGCAGTACTTC. Translating gives CASSSGGGRSSYEQYF.

J is TRBJ2-2 and V is TRBV28, with D tentatively TRBD2 (5 bases). This CDR3 is 19 amino acids long. V lost 6 bases, J lost 4 bases, and 27 bases lay in between. The germline V gene encodes CDR1 MDHEN and CDR2 SYDVKM. CDR3 sequence: CASSHSPHSPSFGTGELFF. CDR3 DNA: TGTGCCAGCAGCCATTCGCCCCACTCACCTAGCTTCGGCACCGGGGAGCTGTTTTTT. The entire variable domain, with the rest obtained from reference TRBV28 and TRBJ2-2, is as follows: DVKVTQSSRYLVKRTGEKVFLECVQDMDHENMFWYRQDPGLGLRLIYFSYDVKMKEKGDIPEGYSVSREKKERFSLILESASTNQTSMYLCASSHSPHSPSFGTGELFFGEGSRLTVL.

This sequence joins TRBV9 and TRBJ2-5, with TRBD2 matching over 13 bases. The germline CDR1 and CDR2 sequences are SGDLS and YYNGEE. V lost 4 bases, J lost 5 bases, and 11 bases stayed unmatched. The CDR3 runs 17 residues. The DNA of the CDR3 is TGTGCCAGCAGCCCTTCGTGGGGGACTAGCGGGACGGAGACCCAGTACTTC. This gives the protein CASSPSWGTSGTETQYF. Based on the CDR3 plus reference TRBV9 and TRBJ2-5, the full variable domain is DSGVTQTPKHLITATGQRVTLRCSPRSGDLSVYWYQQSLDQGLQFLIQYYNGEERAKGNILERFSAQQFPDLHSELNLSSLELGDSALYFCASSPSWGTSGTETQYFGPGTRLLVL.

This chain uses TRBV7-3 with TRBJ2-2; 13 nucleotides align to TRBD2. The CDR3 is made up of 17 amino acids. Germline lookup yields CDR1 SGHTA and CDR2 FQGTGA. V trimming: 3 bases; J trimming: 4 bases; junction bases outside the gene matches: 5. The CDR3, as DNA: TGTGCCAGCAGCTTTGGACTAGCGGGAGAAGGCACCGGGGAGCTGTTTTTT. Translated: CASSFGLAGEGTGELFF.

This clonotype was found a few times. Sequence at one end of the junction differs from germline and may be a read error. The chain employs TRBV7-9 and TRBJ2-5; no clear D. Germline lookup yields CDR1 SEHNR and CDR2 FQNEAQ (reference sequence). This CDR3 has 15 amino acids. Here the CDR3 reads CASSFQLGPQETQYF. The CDR3, as DNA: TGTGCCAGCAGCTTCCAGTTAGGACCCCAAGAGACTCAGTACTTC.

A few counts support this clonotype. This chain connects TRBV29-1 to TRBJ2-6; D ambiguous. V lost 0 bases and J lost 0, with 6 bases in between. CDR1 SQVTM and CDR2 ANQGSEA come from the germline V gene. This CDR3 comprises 15 residues. CDR3 DNA: TGCAGCGTTGAAGATCAACACTCTGGGGCCAACGTCCTGACTTTC. This codes for CSVEDQHSGANVLTF.

J is TRBJ2-7 and V is TRBV10-3; no reliable D call. Germline V CDR1 and CDR2: ENHRY, SYGVKD. The CDR3 contains 11 residues. V was shortened by 4 bases and J by 3 bases, with 4 bases between the two germline ends. The CDR3 loop reads CAISANYEQYF. DNA for the CDR3: TGTGCCATCAGTGCCAACTACGAGCAGTACTTC.

The V gene is TRBV4-3, the J gene TRBJ2-2; D is undetermined. With 4 bases removed from V and 3 bases from J, the gap between germline ends came to 9 bases. This CDR3 is built from 14 residues. Germline V CDR1 and CDR2: LGHNA, YSLEER. The CDR3 here is CASSRVGDTGELFF. In DNA, the CDR3 is TGCGCCAGCAGCCGCGTCGGTGACACCGGGGAGCTGTTTTTT.

This clonotype showed up just a few times. The V call is TRBV28, the J call TRBJ2-2; 7 bases are shared with TRBD1. The CDR3 is 15 residues long. V lost 2 bases to trimming and J lost 3 bases; unmatched junction nucleotides: 3. CDR1 is MDHEN and CDR2 is SYDVKM in the germline V gene. CDR3 sequence (DNA): TGTGCCAGCAGTTTAAGCGACAGGGACACCGGGGAGCTGTTTTTT. Protein sequence: CASSLSDRDTGELFF.

The gene calls are TRBV5-1 and TRBJ2-3, with D possibly being TRBD2 (6 bases). Trimming pared 0 bases from V and 4 bases from J, leaving 12 bases between. CDR1 and CDR2 from the germline V gene are SGHRS and YFSETQ. The CDR3 is 15 amino acids. The CDR3 DNA sequence: TGCGCCAGCAGCTTGGGGGACTTTCAAGCAGATACGCAGTATTTT. Translated, it gives CASSLGDFQADTQYF.

This clonotype came up a few times. One junction end does not reproduce the germline sequence, and a read error may be involved. The genes are TRBV5-6 and TRBJ2-3; D may be TRBD1 or TRBD2 (5 bases each). The CDR3 loop spans 12 amino acids. The germline gives CDR1 SGHDT, CDR2 YYEEEE. DNA for the CDR3: TGTGCCAGCAGCTTGGCCTCGGGGCTCAGGGCTTTT. Protein sequence: CASSLASGLRAF. Drawing the rest from reference TRBV5-6 and TRBJ2-3, the complete variable domain is DAGVTQSPTHLIKTRGQQVTLRCSPKSGHDTVSWYQQALGQGPQFIFQYYEEEERQRGNFPDRFSGHQFPNYSSELNVNALLLGDSALYLCASSLASGLRAFGPGTRLTVL.

In its sample, this clonotype was seen a few times. The chain has TRBV3-1 and TRBJ1-1; D is ambiguous. V was shortened by 3 bases and J by 8 bases, with 7 bases between the two germline ends. The CDR3 extends over 11 amino acids. Germline assignment: CDR1 LGHDT and CDR2 YNNKEL (reference sequence). The CDR3 nucleotides read TGTGCCAGCAGCCAGACATTCGAAGCTTTCTTT. This codes for CASSQTFEAFF.

The rearrangement uses TRBV14 and TRBJ2-7; either TRBD1 or TRBD2 may fit D (5 bases each). The ends were cut back, 7 bases at V and 4 bases at J, with 23 bases in the middle. Germline V CDR1 and CDR2: SGHDN, FVKESK. The CDR3 loop spans 16 amino acids. CDR3 residues: CASNPQAGTNGYEQYF. CDR3 in DNA: TGTGCCAGCAACCCACAAGCCGGGACGAATGGATACGAGCAGTACTTC.

J is TRBJ1-2 and V is TRBV6-2 or TRBV6-3, with 9 positions matching TRBD1. The germline gives CDR1 MNHEY, CDR2 SVGEGT. V lost 2 bases, J lost 3 bases, and 7 bases stayed unmatched. CDR3 length: 16 amino acids. The CDR3 protein is CASSYLRTGEDYGYTF. The CDR3 region has the DNA TGTGCCAGCAGTTACCTCAGGACAGGGGAAGACTATGGCTACACCTTC.

The genes are TRBV5-1 and TRBJ2-1, with 11 bases matching TRBD2. Germline V gene lookup returns CDR1 SGHRS and CDR2 YFSETQ. This CDR3 has 15 amino acids. The trim removed 3 bases at V and 7 bases at J, leaving 6 bases unmatched. As DNA, the CDR3 is TGCGCCAGCAGCTCAGTAGCGGGAGGGCCTAATGAGCAGTTCTTC. Translated, it gives CASSSVAGGPNEQFF.

The sample holds a few counts of this clonotype. This sequence joins TRBV5-5 and TRBJ2-6, with unresolved D. The V and J ends lost 0 bases and 0 bases respectively, with 7 bases between them. CDR1 is SGHKS, CDR2 YYEKEE, per germline (reference sequence). The length of the CDR3 is 16 residues. The CDR3 nucleotides are TGTGCCAGCAGCTTGGCTCAGAGCTCTGGGGCCAACGTCCTGACTTTC. This gives the protein CASSLAQSSGANVLTF. Drawing the rest from reference TRBV5-5 and TRBJ2-6, the complete variable domain is DAGVTQSPTHLIKTRGQQVTLRCSPISGHKSVSWYQQVLGQGPQFIFQYYEKEERGRGNFPDRFSARQFPNYSSELNVNALLLGDSALYLCASSLAQSSGANVLTFGAGSRLTVL.

The chain is built from TRBV20-1 and TRBJ2-5, with 7 bases matching TRBD1. The J segment lost 5 bases and the V segment lost 2 bases, leaving 11 bases of the junction unmatched. This CDR3 has 15 residues. Germline loops: CDR1 DFQATT, CDR2 SNEGSKA (reference sequence). The CDR3: CSARLPTGLMETQYF. The CDR3 bases are TGCAGTGCTAGACTCCCGACAGGGTTGATGGAGACCCAGTACTTC.